A selection of T cell receptor beta chains follows, all from one sample in a study of Ad26.COV2.S vaccination and SARS-CoV-2 variants. Produced via immunoSEQ multiplex PCR; TCRdb's table is partial and in-frame only. Here the sample spans about 440,000 clones, approximately 88% being singletons. Here the sequenced sample was peripheral blood, taken in a trial of Ad26.COV2.S vaccine versus placebo. The receptors here all came from a person between 18 and 65 years old who received the Ad26.COV2.S COVID-19 vaccine or a placebo. CDR3s include the opening cysteine and the closing phenylalanine or tryptophan. The D gene is left open where the match is weak. Not all rows give a size; the values are once, few, many and, for expanded clones, a class.

d_call,clone_size,j_call,v_call,cdr3_aa,cdr3_nt
TRBD2,NA,TRBJ2-7,TRBV19,CASSIASGSYEQYF,TGTGCCAGTAGTATAGCTAGCGGCTCCTACGAGCAGTACTTC
NA,once,TRBJ1-2,TRBV7-2,CASSKDDSNYGYTF,TGTGCCAGCAGTAAAGACGACAGCAACTATGGCTACACCTTC
TRBD2,NA,TRBJ2-5,TRBV24-1,CATSDFAGVGETQYF,TGTGCCACCAGTGATTTTGCGGGAGTCGGAGAGACCCAGTACTTC
TRBD1,few,TRBJ2-2,TRBV6-5,CASTHSRGQGGELFF,TGTGCCAGCACCCACTCGAGGGGGCAAGGGGGGGAGCTGTTTTTT
NA,NA,TRBJ2-2,TRBV5-1,CASSLQGSGELFF,TGCGCCAGCAGCCTACAGGGTTCCGGGGAGCTGTTTTTT
TRBD1,NA,TRBJ2-2,TRBV11-2,CASSGQGFGELFF,TGTGCCAGCAGCGGACAGGGGTTCGGGGAGCTGTTTTTT
NA,once,TRBJ1-2,TRBV7-2,CASSLAFGSNYGYTF,TGTGCCAGCAGCTTAGCATTCGGCTCTAACTATGGCTACACCTTC
TRBD2,NA,TRBJ2-1,TRBV19,CASSTAGGVTYNEQFF,TGTGCCAGTAGTACTGCTGGGGGGGTAACCTACAATGAGCAGTTCTTC
TRBD1,once,TRBJ1-6,TRBV7-9,CASITGDSPLHF,TGTGCCAGCATCACAGGGGACTCACCCCTCCACTTT
NA,once,TRBJ1-2,TRBV6-4,CASSDFYGYTF,TGTGCCAGCAGTGATTTCTATGGCTACACCTTC
NA,few,TRBJ1-2,TRBV5-1,CASSLDSPNYGYTF,TGCGCCAGCAGCTTGGACAGCCCTAACTATGGCTACACCTTC
NA,NA,TRBJ1-6,TRBV15,CATSRQRQATPLHF,TGTGCCACCAGCAGACAACGACAGGCAACACCCCTCCACTTT
NA,NA,TRBJ2-3,TRBV7-8,CASSLGVVSGIRADTQYF,TGTGCCAGCAGCTTAGGGGTCGTTTCAGGGATTAGAGCAGATACGCAGTATTTT
NA,NA,TRBJ1-4,TRBV4-2,CASSQELPRLGGREKLFF,TGTGCCAGCAGCCAAGAACTTCCCCGCCTCGGGGGACGGGAAAAACTGTTTTTT
TRBD1,NA,TRBJ2-6,TRBV7-8,CASTRQGVRANVLTF,TGTGCCAGCACTCGTCAGGGGGTGCGGGCCAACGTCCTGACTTTC
TRBD2,NA,TRBJ2-4,TRBV28,CASSTTGTGTSSGIQYF,TGTGCCAGCAGTACCACAGGGACCGGGACTAGTAGCGGCATTCAGTACTTC
TRBD2,NA,TRBJ2-7,TRBV5-4,CASSPSGGGVEYF,TGTGCCAGCAGCCCTTCGGGAGGGGGGGTTGAGTACTTC
NA,NA,TRBJ1-6,TRBV9,CASNQGFYNSPLHF,TGTGCCAGCAACCAGGGTTTCTATAATTCACCCCTCCACTTT
NA,NA,TRBJ2-3,TRBV7-2,CASSMPGRIDTQYF,TGTGCCAGCAGCATGCCGGGAAGGATAGATACGCAGTATTTT
NA,NA,TRBJ2-3,TRBV5-4,CASSLRTGTDTQYF,TGTGCCAGCAGCCTTCGGACCGGGACAGATACGCAGTATTTT